The next 6 T cell receptor beta chains were all read from a single sample in a study of beta chain features in type 1 diabetes. Expressed TCRB transcripts were sequenced because the entire RNA isolate underwent reverse transcription. Clones were sequenced by immunoSEQ multiplex PCR, and TCRdb holds only the in-frame ones, with some missing. This sample has about 340,000 clones, with approximately 9.9% found just once. Overall study findings and caveats: All four CD4+ subsets of Type 1 diabetes patients contained TCRB CDR3s that were moderately but significantly shorter.

Antigen specificity for these receptors is unknown. Input material: central memory CD4+ T cells from blood. These receptors were obtained from a young man with type 1 diabetes.

This sequence joins TRBV4-3 and TRBJ2-1, with 7 positions matching TRBD2. The CDR3 has 15 residues. Germline trimming cut 0 bases from V and 5 bases from J; bases unmatched to any gene: 4. Germline CDR1 and CDR2: LGHNA and YSLEER. CDR3 coding DNA: TGCGCCAGCAGCCAAGATGGGCTAGCGGACAATGAGCAGTTCTTC. As protein: CASSQDGLADNEQFF.

A remark on this clone: It may be a read error: a sequence one base away is much more abundant. The V gene is TRBV7-2, the J gene TRBJ1-1; the D gene is possibly TRBD1 (6 bases). The germline V gene encodes CDR1 SGHTA and CDR2 FQGNSA. Deletions cut 1 base from V and 1 base from J, with 7 bases between. The CDR3 has 14 residues. CDR3 DNA: TGTGCCAGCAGCTTAGGGACAGCGAACACTGAAGCTTTCTTT. Translating it yields CASSLGTANTEAFF.

The V and J genes are TRBV30 and TRBJ2-5; TRBD1 is a possible D gene (5 bases). The V gene lost 4 bases and the J gene lost 5 bases, with 14 bases spanning the gap. From germline, CDR1 is GTSNPN and CDR2 SVGIG (reference sequence). The CDR3 is made up of 13 amino acids. The DNA for the CDR3 is TGTGCCTGGAAGGGGCAGGCGATCGAGACCCAGTACTTC. Protein sequence: CAWKGQAIETQYF.

The V call is TRBV29-1, the J call TRBJ2-1, with TRBD2 matching 7 bases. This CDR3 has 13 amino acids. The ends lost 6 bases at V and 2 bases at J; junction bases unmatched: 4. Germline lookup yields CDR1 SQVTM and CDR2 ANQGSEA. In DNA form, the CDR3 reads TGCAGCGTGGGGGGGGTAGCCTACAATGAGCAGTTCTTC. Residues: CSVGGVAYNEQFF.

V usage is TRBV5-1 and J usage is TRBJ2-1, with TRBD1 matching over 7 bases. V lost 1 base to trimming and J lost 3 bases; unmatched junction nucleotides: 4. Germline CDR1 and CDR2: SGHRS and YFSETQ. This CDR3 comprises 15 residues. The chain's CDR3 is CASSLSTGDYNEQFF. The CDR3 DNA follows: TGCGCCAGCAGCTTGAGTACAGGGGACTACAATGAGCAGTTCTTC.

The chain links TRBV20-1 to TRBJ2-5; no clear D. The V end lost 6 bases, the J end lost 4 bases, and 9 bases lay between the germline ends. Germline-derived CDR1 and CDR2 are DFQATT and SNEGSKA (reference sequence). This CDR3 comprises 11 residues. CDR3: CSASKAETQYF. In DNA, the CDR3 is TGCAGTGCCTCGAAAGCAGAGACCCAGTACTTC.